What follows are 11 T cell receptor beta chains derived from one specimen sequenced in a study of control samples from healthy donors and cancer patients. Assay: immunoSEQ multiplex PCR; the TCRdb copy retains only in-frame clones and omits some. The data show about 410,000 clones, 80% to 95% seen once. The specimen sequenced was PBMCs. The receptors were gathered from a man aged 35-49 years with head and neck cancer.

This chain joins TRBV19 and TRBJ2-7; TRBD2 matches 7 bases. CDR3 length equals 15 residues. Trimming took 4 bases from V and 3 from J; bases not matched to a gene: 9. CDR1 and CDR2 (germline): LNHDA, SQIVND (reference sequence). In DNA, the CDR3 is TGTGCCAGTAGTACCAAGCGGGGCCCAAACTACGAGCAGTACTTC. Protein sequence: CASSTKRGPNYEQYF.

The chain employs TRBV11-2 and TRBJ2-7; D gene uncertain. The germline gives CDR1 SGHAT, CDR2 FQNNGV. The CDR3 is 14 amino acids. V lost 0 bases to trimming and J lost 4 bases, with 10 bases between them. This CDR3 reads CASSLDDRAYEQYF. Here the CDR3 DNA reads TGTGCCAGCAGCTTAGACGATAGGGCTTACGAGCAGTACTTC.

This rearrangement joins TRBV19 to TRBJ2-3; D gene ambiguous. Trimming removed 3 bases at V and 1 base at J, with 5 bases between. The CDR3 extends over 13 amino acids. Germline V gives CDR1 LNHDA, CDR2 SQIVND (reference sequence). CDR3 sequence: CASSILGTDTQYF. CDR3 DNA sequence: TGTGCCAGTAGTATTCTTGGCACAGATACGCAGTATTTT. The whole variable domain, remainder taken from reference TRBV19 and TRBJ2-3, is DGGITQSPKYLFRKEGQNVTLSCEQNLNHDAMYWYRQDPGQGLRLIYYSQIVNDFQKGDIAEGYSVSREKKESFPLTVTSAQKNPTAFYLCASSILGTDTQYFGPGTRLTVL.

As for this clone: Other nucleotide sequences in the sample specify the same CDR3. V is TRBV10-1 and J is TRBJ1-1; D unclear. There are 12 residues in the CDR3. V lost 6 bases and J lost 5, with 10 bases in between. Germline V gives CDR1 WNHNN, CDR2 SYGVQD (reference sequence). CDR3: CASSPGGTEAFF. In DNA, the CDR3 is TGCGCCAGCAGCCCGGGAGGGACTGAAGCTTTCTTT.

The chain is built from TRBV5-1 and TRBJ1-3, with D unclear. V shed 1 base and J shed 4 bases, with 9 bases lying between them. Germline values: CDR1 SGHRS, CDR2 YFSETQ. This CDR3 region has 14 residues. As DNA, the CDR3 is TGCGCCAGCAGCTTGCCAGGCCCGGGAAACACCATATATTTT. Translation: CASSLPGPGNTIYF.

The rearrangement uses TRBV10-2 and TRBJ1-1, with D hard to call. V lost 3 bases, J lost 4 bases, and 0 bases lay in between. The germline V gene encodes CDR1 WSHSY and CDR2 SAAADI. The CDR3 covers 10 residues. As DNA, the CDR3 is TGCGCCAGCAGTGACACTGAAGCTTTCTTT. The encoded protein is CASSDTEAFF.

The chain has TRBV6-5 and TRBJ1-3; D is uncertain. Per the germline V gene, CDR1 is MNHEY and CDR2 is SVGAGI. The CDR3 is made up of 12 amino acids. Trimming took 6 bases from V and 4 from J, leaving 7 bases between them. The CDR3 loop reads CASRAGGNTIYF. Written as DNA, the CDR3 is TGTGCCAGCAGGGCTGGAGGAAACACCATATATTTT.

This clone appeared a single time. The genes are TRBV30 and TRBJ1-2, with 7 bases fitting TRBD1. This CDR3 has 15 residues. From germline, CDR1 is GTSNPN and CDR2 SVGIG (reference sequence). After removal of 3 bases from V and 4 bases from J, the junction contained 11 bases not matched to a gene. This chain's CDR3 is CAWSREGAPPYGYTF. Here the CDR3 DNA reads TGTGCCTGGAGCCGTGAGGGGGCGCCCCCCTATGGCTACACCTTC.

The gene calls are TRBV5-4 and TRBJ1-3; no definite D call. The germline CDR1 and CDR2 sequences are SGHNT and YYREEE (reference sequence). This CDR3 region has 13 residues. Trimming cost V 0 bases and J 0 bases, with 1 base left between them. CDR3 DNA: TGTGCCAGCAGCTTGGTCTCTGGAAACACCATATATTTT. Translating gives CASSLVSGNTIYF. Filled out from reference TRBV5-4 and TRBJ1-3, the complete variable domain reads ETGVTQSPTHLIKTRGQQVTLRCSSQSGHNTVSWYQQALGQGPQFIFQYYREEENGRGNFPPRFSGLQFPNYSSELNVNALELDDSALYLCASSLVSGNTIYFGEGSWLTVV.

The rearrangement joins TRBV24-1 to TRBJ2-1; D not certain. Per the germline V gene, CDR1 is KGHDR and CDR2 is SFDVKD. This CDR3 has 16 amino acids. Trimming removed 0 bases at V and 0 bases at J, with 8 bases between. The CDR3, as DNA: TGTGCCACCAGTGATTTGACCTGGAGCTCCTACAATGAGCAGTTCTTC. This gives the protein CATSDLTWSSYNEQFF.

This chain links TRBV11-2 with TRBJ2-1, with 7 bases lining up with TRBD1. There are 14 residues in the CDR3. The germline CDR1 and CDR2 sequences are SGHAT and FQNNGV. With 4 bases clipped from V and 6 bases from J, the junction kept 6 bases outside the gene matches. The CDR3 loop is CASSSDRLSNEQFF. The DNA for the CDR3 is TGTGCCAGCAGCTCGGACAGGTTAAGCAATGAGCAGTTCTTC.